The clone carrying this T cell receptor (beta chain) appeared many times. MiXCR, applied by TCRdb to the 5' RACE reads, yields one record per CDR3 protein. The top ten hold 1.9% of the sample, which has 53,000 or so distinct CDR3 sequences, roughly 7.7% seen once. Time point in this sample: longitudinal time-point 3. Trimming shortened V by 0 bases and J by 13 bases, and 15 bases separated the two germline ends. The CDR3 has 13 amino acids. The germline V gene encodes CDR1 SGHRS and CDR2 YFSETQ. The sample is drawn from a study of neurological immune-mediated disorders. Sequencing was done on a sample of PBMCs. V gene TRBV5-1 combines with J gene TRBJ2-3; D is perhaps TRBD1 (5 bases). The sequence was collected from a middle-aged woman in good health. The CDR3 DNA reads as TGCGCCAGCAGCTTGGTGGGGCCCGAGAGAGAGTATTTT. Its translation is CASSLVGPEREYF. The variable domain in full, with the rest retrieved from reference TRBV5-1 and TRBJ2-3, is KAGVTQTPRYLIKTRGQQVTLSCSPISGHRSVSWYQQTPGQGLQFLFEYFSETQRNKGNFPGRFSGRQFSNSRSEMNVSTLELGDSALYLCASSLVGPEREYFGPGTRLTVL.